The entry below gives a single TCR beta chain sequence along with its context. The antigen is not known. This entry belongs to a study of CD8 T cells in ankylosing spondylitis. Study findings and constraints: Some motif variants had been reported before (in reactive arthritis synovial fluid and blood). A motif in TCR beta, a set of 8 or 9 highly homologous variants, appeared characteristic of ankylosing spondylitis blood.

The V and J ends lost 4 bases and 2 bases respectively, with 15 bases between them. Germline V gives CDR1 MDHEN, CDR2 SYDVKM. The CDR3 length is 16 residues. By quantitative 5'-RACE with molecular barcodes, the TCR beta libraries were made. TCRdb analysed the 5' RACE reads with MiXCR anew, one entry per CDR3 protein. This table holds almost 400,000 distinct CDR3 sequences, about a fifth found once. The chain recombines TRBV28 with TRBJ1-3; D call uncertain. The origin of this receptor is a male donor with ankylosing spondylitis. Sequences were obtained from blood, either unsorted or a sorted T cell fraction (not recorded which). CDR3: CASSSDGFSTGNTIYF. CDR3 nucleotides: TGTGCCAGCAGTTCGGACGGATTCTCGACTGGAAACACCATATATTTT.